The 16 T cell receptor beta chains below were found in one sample sequenced in a study of a mutant IDH1 vaccine in newly diagnosed glioma. Time point denoted: baseline, week 1 (first vaccination visit). Treatment given: pre-vaccination baseline after standard-of-care therapy. Assay: immunoSEQ multiplex PCR; the TCRdb copy retains only in-frame clones and omits some. The sample gives about 34,000 clones, more than 70% of which show up once; more than 8.5% is in the top ten. Sequenced material: peripheral blood mononuclear cells (PBMCs), taken from a glioma patient treated with radiotherapy, temozolomide or both. These receptors were taken from a man aged 45-65 years with glioma. Some clones in this sample may be carry-over from other donors' samples.

This chain links TRBV6-6 with TRBJ1-5; 8 nucleotides agree with TRBD1. V lost 5 bases, J lost 0 bases, and 6 bases stayed unmatched. The CDR3 is 16 residues long. Germline values: CDR1 MNHNY, CDR2 SVGAGI (reference sequence). This chain's CDR3 is CASSPGQEYSNQPQHF. CDR3 sequence (DNA): TGTGCCAGCAGTCCGGGACAGGAGTATAGCAATCAGCCCCAGCATTTT.

This rearrangement joins TRBV2 to TRBJ2-1, with 7 bases identical to TRBD1. Germline lookup yields CDR1 SNHLY and CDR2 FYNNEI. The CDR3 is made up of 11 amino acids. V lost 5 bases, J lost 12 bases, and 4 bases stayed unmatched. The CDR3 nucleotides read TGTGCCAGCAGTCAAGGGGGCTGGCAGTTCTTC. It translates to CASSQGGWQFF.

The chain links TRBV7-6 to TRBJ2-2, with 10 nucleotides matching TRBD2. The CDR3 is made up of 17 amino acids. Per the germline V gene, CDR1 is SGHVS and CDR2 is FNYEAQ. The trim removed 1 base at V and 4 bases at J, leaving 6 bases unmatched. The CDR3 loop reads CASSLVGRTSGTGELFF. The CDR3 region has the DNA TGTGCCAGCAGCTTAGTGGGAAGGACTAGCGGCACCGGGGAGCTGTTTTTT.

This clone has only one observation. The chain carries TRBV7-2 and TRBJ1-4; D gene ambiguous. The V gene lost 0 bases and the J gene lost 8 bases, with 13 bases spanning the gap. The CDR3 is made up of 15 amino acids. Per the germline V gene, CDR1 is SGHTA and CDR2 is FQGNSA. DNA of the CDR3: TGTGCCAGCAGCTTAGCGTTCTCCAGTGGGGAAAAACTGTTTTTT. This gives the protein CASSLAFSSGEKLFF.

The chain recombines TRBV29-1 with TRBJ2-7, with a weak D call TRBD2 (6 bases). CDR1 is SQVTM and CDR2 is ANQGSEA in the germline V gene. Trimming removed 7 bases from V and 0 bases from J, with 13 bases in between. The length of the CDR3 is 13 residues. This CDR3 is CSAEGRSSYEQYF. The CDR3 coding sequence is TGCAGCGCTGAGGGGAGGAGCTCCTACGAGCAGTACTTC.

The chain couples TRBV19 to TRBJ2-7; tentative D call: TRBD2 (7 bases). Germline CDR1 reads LNHDA; CDR2 reads SQIVND (reference sequence). The CDR3 extends over 14 amino acids. The V end was cut by 3 bases, the J end by 7 bases, with 16 bases between. The chain's CDR3 is CASSMGGPAGEQYF. The CDR3 coding sequence is TGTGCCAGTAGTATGGGGGGGCCCGCGGGGGAGCAGTACTTC.

The chain is built from TRBV11-3 and TRBJ1-1, with D perhaps matching TRBD1 (5 bases). This CDR3 comprises 15 residues. Germline CDR1 reads SGHNT; CDR2 reads YENEEA. V was clipped by 1 base and J by 0 bases, with 9 bases between them. The DNA of the CDR3 is TGTGCCAGCAGCTTAGTTGCAGGGTTGAACACTGAAGCTTTCTTT. Its translation is CASSLVAGLNTEAFF. The variable domain in full, completed from reference TRBV11-3 and TRBJ1-1, reads EAGVVQSPRYKIIEKKQPVAFWCNPISGHNTLYWYLQNLGQGPELLIRYENEEAVDDSQLPKDRFSAERLKGVDSTLKIQPAELGDSAVYLCASSLVAGLNTEAFFGQGTRLTVV.

This clone showed up just a few times. The J gene is TRBJ1-1, the V gene TRBV29-1, with D uncertain. Trimming removed 3 bases at V and 6 bases at J, with 11 bases between. The length of the CDR3 is 12 residues. Germline V lookup: CDR1 SQVTM, CDR2 ANQGSEA. This chain's CDR3 is CSVDSFSSEAFF. The CDR3 DNA follows: TGCAGCGTTGACTCTTTCTCATCTGAAGCTTTCTTT.

There are a few counts of this clone. The rearrangement joins TRBV28 to TRBJ2-1, with D possibly being TRBD2 (5 bases). V lost 5 bases and J lost 4, with 9 bases in between. The germline CDR1 and CDR2 sequences are MDHEN and SYDVKM. This CDR3 has 13 amino acids. Here the CDR3 DNA reads TGTGCCAGCAGTCCGGACTCTTACAATGAGCAGTTCTTC. Residues: CASSPDSYNEQFF.

This clone was detected only a few times. The genes are TRBV2 and TRBJ1-5, with D perhaps TRBD1 (5 bases). CDR3 length equals 14 residues. CDR1 is SNHLY and CDR2 is FYNNEI in the germline V gene. Trimming removed 3 bases at V and 6 bases at J, with 12 bases between. The CDR3 sequence is CASSEGRDSQPQHF. The CDR3 bases are TGTGCCAGCAGTGAGGGCAGGGATAGTCAGCCCCAGCATTTT. The complete variable domain, with remaining parts taken from reference TRBV2 and TRBJ1-5, reads EPEVTQTPSHQVTQMGQEVILRCVPISNHLYFYWYRQILGQKVEFLVSFYNNEISEKSEIFDDQFSVERPDGSNFTLKIRSTKLEDSAMYFCASSEGRDSQPQHFGDGTRLSIL.

This clone was picked up one time. The CDR3: CASRPRVPLNGELFF. The CDR3 DNA reads TGTGCCAGTCGACCCCGGGTCCCCCTGAACGGGGAGCTGTTTTTT. The gene calls are TRBV14 and TRBJ2-2; D gene unclear. Germline values: CDR1 SGHDN, CDR2 FVKESK. The ends were cut back, 9 bases at V and 7 bases at J, with 21 bases in the middle. This CDR3 region has 15 residues.

The genes are TRBV7-9 and TRBJ1-1; TRBD1 is a possible D gene (5 bases). The V end lost 3 bases, the J end lost 4 bases, and 6 bases lay between the germline ends. Germline CDR1 and CDR2: SEHNR and FQNEAQ (reference sequence). This CDR3 has 12 residues. In DNA, the CDR3 is TGTGCCAGCAGCTTTGACAGCACTGAAGCTTTCTTT. It codes for CASSFDSTEAFF.

This rearrangement joins TRBV5-1 to TRBJ2-3; TRBD2 matches 10 bases. The germline gives CDR1 SGHRS, CDR2 YFSETQ. The CDR3 consists of 16 residues. The V gene end was trimmed by 4 bases and the J gene end by 0 bases; junction bases not matched to a gene: 5. This CDR3 is CASSNMGLASTDTQYF. CDR3 in DNA: TGCGCCAGCAGCAACATGGGACTAGCGAGCACAGATACGCAGTATTTT.

The CDR3 DNA reads as TGCGCCAGCAGCCAAGATTGGGGGGGCCAGCCCCAGCATTTT. Its protein is CASSQDWGGQPQHF. The chain carries TRBV4-3 and TRBJ1-5; D perhaps matches TRBD1 (6 bases). CDR3 length: 14 amino acids. Germline V CDR1 and CDR2: LGHNA, YSLEER. V lost 0 bases and J 7 bases, leaving 10 bases between the germline ends.

The chain joins TRBV27 to TRBJ2-3, with D possibly being TRBD1 or TRBD2 (5 bases each). With 3 bases removed from V and 0 bases from J, the gap between germline ends came to 7 bases. This CDR3 comprises 14 residues. Germline-derived CDR1 and CDR2 are MNHEY and SMNVEV (reference sequence). The DNA of the CDR3 is TGTGCCAGCAGTTTGGGGGACAGCACAGATACGCAGTATTTT. Amino acid sequence: CASSLGDSTDTQYF.

The chain has TRBV7-2 and TRBJ1-1, with 8 bases matching TRBD1. CDR1 is SGHTA and CDR2 is FQGNSA in the germline V gene. Unmatched junction bases numbered 10, after V lost 2 bases and J lost 5 bases. The length of the CDR3 is 16 residues. The CDR3 nucleotides read TGTGCCAGCAGCTTATCAGGGGGCTGGGCCTTGACTGAAGCTTTCTTT. Amino acid sequence: CASSLSGGWALTEAFF.